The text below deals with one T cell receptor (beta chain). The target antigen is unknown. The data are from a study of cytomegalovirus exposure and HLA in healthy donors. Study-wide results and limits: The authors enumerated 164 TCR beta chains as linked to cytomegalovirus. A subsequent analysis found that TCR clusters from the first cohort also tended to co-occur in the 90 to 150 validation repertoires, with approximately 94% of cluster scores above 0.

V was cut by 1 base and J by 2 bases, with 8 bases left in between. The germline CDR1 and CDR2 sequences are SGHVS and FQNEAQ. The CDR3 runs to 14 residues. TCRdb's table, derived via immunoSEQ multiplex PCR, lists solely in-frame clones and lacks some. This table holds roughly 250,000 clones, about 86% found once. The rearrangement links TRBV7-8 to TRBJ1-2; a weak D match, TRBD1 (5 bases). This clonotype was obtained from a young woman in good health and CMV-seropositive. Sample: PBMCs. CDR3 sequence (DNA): TGTGCCAGCAGCTTAGTAGGGGCCAACTATGGCTACACCTTC. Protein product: CASSLVGANYGYTF.